This T cell receptor beta chain was profiled in a study of blood T cell repertoires in COVID-19. The overall study: Researchers got acute and convalescent COVID-19 samples from the United States, Italy and Spain. From T cells, B-cell-depleted T cells, or PBMCs came the material, which was cDNA or gDNA.

Categorization into cohorts depended on clinical history that participants reported. V trimming: 4 bases; J trimming: 6 bases; junction bases outside the gene matches: 10. CDR3 length equals 16 residues. The germline gives CDR1 MNHEY, CDR2 SVGEGT. Authors' analysis steps: Amplifying reference gene primers gave estimates of nucleated cell counts. TCRdb keeps only in-frame clones here, not all; method: immunoSEQ multiplex PCR. The DNA gave D and trimming, while V, J and clone size come from that table. The sample shows 140,000 to 150,000 clones, about nine tenths of them seen only once. The sequence came from a man aged 50 to 59 who had recovered from COVID-19. The V call is TRBV6-2 or TRBV6-3, the J call TRBJ2-2; 8 nucleotides match TRBD2. The sequenced sample consisted of PBMCs or T cells enriched from blood (not recorded which). The CDR3: CASSFDSGNPPGELFF. The CDR3 DNA reads TGTGCCAGCAGTTTTGATAGCGGGAACCCTCCCGGGGAGCTGTTTTTT.